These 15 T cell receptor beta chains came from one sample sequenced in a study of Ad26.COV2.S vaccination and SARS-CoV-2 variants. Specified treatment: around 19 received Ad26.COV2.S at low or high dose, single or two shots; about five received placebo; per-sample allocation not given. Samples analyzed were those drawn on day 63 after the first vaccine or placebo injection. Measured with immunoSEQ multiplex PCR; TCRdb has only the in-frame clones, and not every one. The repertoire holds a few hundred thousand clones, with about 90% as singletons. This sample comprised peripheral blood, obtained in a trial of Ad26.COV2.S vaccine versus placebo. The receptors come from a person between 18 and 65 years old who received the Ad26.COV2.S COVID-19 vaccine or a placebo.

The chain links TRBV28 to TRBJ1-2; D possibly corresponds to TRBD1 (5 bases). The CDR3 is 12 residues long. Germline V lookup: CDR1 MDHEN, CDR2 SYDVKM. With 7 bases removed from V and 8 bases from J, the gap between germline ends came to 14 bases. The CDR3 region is CASKEGTGGYTF. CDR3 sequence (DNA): TGTGCCAGCAAAGAAGGGACGGGCGGCTACACCTTC.

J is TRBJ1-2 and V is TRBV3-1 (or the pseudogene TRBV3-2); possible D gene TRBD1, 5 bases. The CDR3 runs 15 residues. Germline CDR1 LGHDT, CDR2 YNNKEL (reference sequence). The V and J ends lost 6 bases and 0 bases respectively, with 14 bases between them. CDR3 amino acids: CASSLGVAPNYGYTF. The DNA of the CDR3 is TGTGCCAGCAGTCTAGGGGTGGCGCCTAACTATGGCTACACCTTC.

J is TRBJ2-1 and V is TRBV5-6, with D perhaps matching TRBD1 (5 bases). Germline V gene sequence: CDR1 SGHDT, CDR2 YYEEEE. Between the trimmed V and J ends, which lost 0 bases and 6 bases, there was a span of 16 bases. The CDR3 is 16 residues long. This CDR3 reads CASSLGSLRQINEQFF. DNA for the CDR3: TGTGCCAGCAGCTTGGGGTCCCTCAGACAGATCAATGAGCAGTTCTTC.

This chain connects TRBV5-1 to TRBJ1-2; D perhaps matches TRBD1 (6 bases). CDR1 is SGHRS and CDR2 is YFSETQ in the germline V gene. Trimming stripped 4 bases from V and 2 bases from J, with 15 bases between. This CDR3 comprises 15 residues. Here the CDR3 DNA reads TGCGCCAGCAGCACTGGGGGCGTTCTAAACTATGGCTACACCTTC. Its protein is CASSTGGVLNYGYTF.

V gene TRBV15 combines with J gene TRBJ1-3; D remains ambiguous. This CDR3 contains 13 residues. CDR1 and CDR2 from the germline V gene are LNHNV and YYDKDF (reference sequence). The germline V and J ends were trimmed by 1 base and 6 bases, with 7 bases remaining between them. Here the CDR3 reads CATSRGPVNTIYF. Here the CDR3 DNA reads TGTGCCACCAGCAGAGGCCCCGTAAACACCATATATTTT.

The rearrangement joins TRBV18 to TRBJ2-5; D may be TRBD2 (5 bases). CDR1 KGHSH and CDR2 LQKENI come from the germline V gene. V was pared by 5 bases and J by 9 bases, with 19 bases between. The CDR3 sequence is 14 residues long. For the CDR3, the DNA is TGTGCCAGCTCATCCAACACCCCTTCCGGGGCCCAGTACTTC. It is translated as CASSSNTPSGAQYF.

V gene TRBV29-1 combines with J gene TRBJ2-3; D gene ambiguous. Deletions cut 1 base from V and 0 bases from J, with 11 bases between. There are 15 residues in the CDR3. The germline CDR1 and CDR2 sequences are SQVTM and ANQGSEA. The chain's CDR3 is CSVEGSLFSTDTQYF. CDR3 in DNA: TGCAGCGTTGAAGGGAGCCTCTTTAGCACAGATACGCAGTATTTT.

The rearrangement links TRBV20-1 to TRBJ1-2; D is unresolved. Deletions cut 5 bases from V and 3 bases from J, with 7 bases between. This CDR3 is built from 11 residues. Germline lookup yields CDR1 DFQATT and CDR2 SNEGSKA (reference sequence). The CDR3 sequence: CSARPDYGYTF. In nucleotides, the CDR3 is TGCAGTGCTCGACCTGACTATGGCTACACCTTC.

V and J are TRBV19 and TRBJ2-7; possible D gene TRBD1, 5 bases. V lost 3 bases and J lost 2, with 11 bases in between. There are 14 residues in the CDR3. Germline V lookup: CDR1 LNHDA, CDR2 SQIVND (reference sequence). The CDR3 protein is CASSIRAGTYEQYF. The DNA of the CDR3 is TGTGCCAGTAGTATTAGGGCAGGGACCTACGAGCAGTACTTC.

For the CDR3, the DNA is TGCGCCAGCAGTTGGTCCGGCCTCTCCTACAATGAGCAGTTCTTC. This codes for CASSWSGLSYNEQFF. The chain combines TRBV4-1 with TRBJ2-1; the D is unclear. This CDR3 has 15 amino acids. V lost 6 bases and J lost 0, with 12 bases in between. CDR1 MGHRA and CDR2 YSYEKL come from the germline V gene.

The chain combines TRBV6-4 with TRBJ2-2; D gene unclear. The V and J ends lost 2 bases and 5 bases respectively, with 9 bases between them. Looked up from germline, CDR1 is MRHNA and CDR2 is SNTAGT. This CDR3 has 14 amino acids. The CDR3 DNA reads TGTGCCAGCAGTGACGAGGCAACTACCGGGGAGCTGTTTTTT. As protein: CASSDEATTGELFF.

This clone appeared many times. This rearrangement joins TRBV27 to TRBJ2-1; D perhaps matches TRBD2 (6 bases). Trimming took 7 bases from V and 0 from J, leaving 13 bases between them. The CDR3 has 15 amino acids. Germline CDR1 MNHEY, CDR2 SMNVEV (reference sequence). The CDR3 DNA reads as TGTGCCAGCAACTTACTAGCCTCCTCCTACAATGAGCAGTTCTTC. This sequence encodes CASNLLASSYNEQFF.

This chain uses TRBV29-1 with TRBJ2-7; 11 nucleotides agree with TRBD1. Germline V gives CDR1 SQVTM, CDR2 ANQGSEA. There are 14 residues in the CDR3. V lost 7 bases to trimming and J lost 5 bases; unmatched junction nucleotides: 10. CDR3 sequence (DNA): TGCAGCGCGGCGACGGGACAGGGGGGACACGAGCAGTACTTC. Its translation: CSAATGQGGHEQYF.

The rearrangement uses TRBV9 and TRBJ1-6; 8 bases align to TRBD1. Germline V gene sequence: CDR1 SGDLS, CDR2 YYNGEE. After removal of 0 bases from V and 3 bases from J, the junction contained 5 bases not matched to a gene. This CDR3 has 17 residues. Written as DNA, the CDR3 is TGTGCCAGCAGCGTAGAGGCAGGGGGCTTCTATAATTCACCCCTCCACTTT. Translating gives CASSVEAGGFYNSPLHF.

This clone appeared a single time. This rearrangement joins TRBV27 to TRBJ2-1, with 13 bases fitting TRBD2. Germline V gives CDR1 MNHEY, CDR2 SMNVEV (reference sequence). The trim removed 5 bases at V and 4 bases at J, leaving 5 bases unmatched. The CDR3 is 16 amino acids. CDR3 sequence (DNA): TGTGCCAGCAGTCTGACTAGCGGGGGGTTTTACAATGAGCAGTTCTTC. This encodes CASSLTSGGFYNEQFF.